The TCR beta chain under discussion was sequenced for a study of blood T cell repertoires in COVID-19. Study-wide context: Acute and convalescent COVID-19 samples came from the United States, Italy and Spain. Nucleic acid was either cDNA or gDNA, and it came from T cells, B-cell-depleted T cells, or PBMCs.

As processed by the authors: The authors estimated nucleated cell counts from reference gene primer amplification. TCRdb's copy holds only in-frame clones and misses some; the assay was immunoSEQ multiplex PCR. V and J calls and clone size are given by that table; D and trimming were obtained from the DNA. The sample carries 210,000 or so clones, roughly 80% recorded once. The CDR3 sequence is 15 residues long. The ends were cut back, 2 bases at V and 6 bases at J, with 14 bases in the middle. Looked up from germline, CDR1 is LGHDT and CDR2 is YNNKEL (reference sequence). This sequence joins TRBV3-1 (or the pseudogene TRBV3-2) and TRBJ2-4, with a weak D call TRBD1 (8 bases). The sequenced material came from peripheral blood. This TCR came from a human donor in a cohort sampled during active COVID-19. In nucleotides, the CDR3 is TGTGCCAGCAGCCAACAACAGGGGGGGGGAAACATTCAGTACTTC. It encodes CASSQQQGGGNIQYF.